These T cell receptor beta chains were read from a single sample in a study of blood T cell repertoires in COVID-19. Sequenced by immunoSEQ multiplex PCR; TCRdb stores in-frame clones only, minus some. The profile covers under 150,000 clones, with about 91% appearing a single time and 25% to 30% taken by the ten largest. Sequenced input: peripheral blood. These receptor sequences come from a human donor in a cohort sampled during active COVID-19. CDR3s leave out the opening cysteine and the closing phenylalanine or tryptophan. The order of the fields is D gene, CDR3 length, V gene, J gene, CDR3 protein. The D gene is left open where the match is weak.

>-|11|TRBV4-1|TRBJ2-7
ASSQGQAYEQY
>-|13|TRBV2|TRBJ2-7
ASKGVTGSSYEQY
>-|19|TRBV3-1/TRBV3-2|TRBJ1-6
ASSPETDSWAGLSYNSPLH
>-|11|TRBV19|TRBJ2-2
ASSPIQTGELF
>-|11|TRBV30|TRBJ1-2
AWSLTANYGYT
>-|12|TRBV25-1|TRBJ2-5
ASRGGGPQETQY
>-|12|TRBV6-5|TRBJ1-4
ASSSGNIVEKLF
>TRBD2|13|TRBV5-4|TRBJ2-1
ASSLAGLAGGEQF
>-|11|TRBV14|TRBJ1-2
ASSQGGLYGYT
>TRBD2|13|TRBV5-1|TRBJ2-1
ASSFHSSGANEQF